This TCR beta chain was captured by sequencing in a study of post-analysis software for immune sequencing data. Study at large: The patients showed relapsing-remitting, secondary progressive and progressive-relapsing multiple sclerosis courses.

cDNA libraries for TCR beta contained unique molecular identifiers. About half a million cDNA molecules were recovered from an input of 1 to 10 million T cells. TCRdb recomputed calls from the PCR reads with MiXCR, one row per CDR3 protein. The table includes roughly 200,000 distinct CDR3 sequences, 29% detected once. Study outcomes and limitations: Controls significantly exceeded multiple sclerosis patients in normalized Chao1 diversity. There were five or six TRBV segments more frequent in patients than controls, and TRBV5-6, TRBV5-1 and TRBV20-1 were among them.

As concerns this clonotype: Its antigen remains unknown.

Germline V lookup: CDR1 SQVTM, CDR2 ANQGSEA. The V end lost 8 bases, the J end lost 11 bases, and 21 bases lay between the germline ends. This CDR3 is built from 12 residues. Sequencing input: blood. The chain links TRBV29-1 to TRBJ2-5, with TRBD2 as a possible D gene (6 bases). The clonotype was recovered from a girl aged 2-17 years with multiple sclerosis. The CDR3 reads CSIVTRNNEQYF. The DNA for the CDR3 is TGCAGCATTGTGACTAGGAACAATGAGCAGTACTTC. Full variable domain (missing parts from reference TRBV29-1 and TRBJ2-5): SAVISQKPSRDICQRGTSLTIQCQVDSQVTMMFWYRQQPGQSLTLIATANQGSEATYESGFVIDKFPISRPNLTFSTLTVSNMSPEDSSIYLCSIVTRNNEQYFGPGTRLLVL.